This is a list of T cell receptor beta chains from one sample in a study of blood T cell repertoires in COVID-19. Using immunoSEQ multiplex PCR, the repertoire was profiled, and TCRdb retains in-frame clones only, with some absent. This sample has a few hundred thousand clones, with roughly 84% found just once. Sequencing was done on a sample of peripheral blood. These receptors originate from a woman aged 40 to 49 who had recovered from COVID-19. Both conserved end residues are part of each CDR3. The D gene is left open where the match is weak. Part of the rows lack a size; the others show once, few, many or a class for expanded clones.

CDR3 protein: CASSAQGGLGFNYGYTF
CDR3 DNA: TGTGCCAGCAGCGCCCAAGGGGGTTTGGGCTTTAACTATGGCTACACCTTC
V gene: TRBV9
D gene: NA
J gene: TRBJ1-2
clone size: NA
CDR3 length: 17

CDR3 protein: CASSVVAGNTEAFF
CDR3 DNA: TGTGCCAGCAGTGTGGTCGCAGGGAACACTGAAGCTTTCTTT
V gene: TRBV6-4
D gene: NA
J gene: TRBJ1-1
clone size: NA
CDR3 length: 14

CDR3 protein: CASSLGDRVNEQFF
CDR3 DNA: TGTGCCAGCAGCTTAGGAGACAGGGTGAATGAGCAGTTCTTC
V gene: TRBV7-9
D gene: TRBD1
J gene: TRBJ2-1
clone size: NA
CDR3 length: 14

CDR3 protein: CASRSRDRGVTQYF
CDR3 DNA: TGTGCCAGCAGGAGCCGGGACAGGGGAGTGACCCAGTACTTC
V gene: TRBV28
D gene: TRBD1
J gene: TRBJ2-5
clone size: NA
CDR3 length: 14

CDR3 protein: CSARGRWQFF
CDR3 DNA: TGCAGTGCTAGAGGGAGGTGGCAGTTCTTC
V gene: TRBV20-1
D gene: NA
J gene: TRBJ2-1
clone size: NA
CDR3 length: 10

CDR3 protein: CASSQGGGVQDTEAFF
CDR3 DNA: TGCGCCAGCAGCCAGGGAGGGGGTGTTCAGGACACTGAAGCTTTCTTT
V gene: TRBV4-1
D gene: NA
J gene: TRBJ1-1
clone size: NA
CDR3 length: 16

CDR3 protein: CASSLRGYTEAFF
CDR3 DNA: TGTGCCAGCAGCTTAAGGGGTTACACTGAAGCTTTCTTT
V gene: TRBV11-3
D gene: NA
J gene: TRBJ1-1
clone size: NA
CDR3 length: 13

CDR3 protein: CASKRDWLGTEAFF
CDR3 DNA: TGTGCCAGCAAGCGGGACTGGCTGGGCACTGAAGCTTTCTTT
V gene: TRBV6-5
D gene: NA
J gene: TRBJ1-1
clone size: NA
CDR3 length: 14

CDR3 protein: CASSTPRVSHEQYF
CDR3 DNA: TGTGCCAGCAGTACCCCCAGGGTTTCCCACGAGCAGTACTTC
V gene: TRBV28
D gene: NA
J gene: TRBJ2-7
clone size: NA
CDR3 length: 14

CDR3 protein: CASSQEKIGTGQEKLFF
CDR3 DNA: TGTGCCAGCAGCCAAGAAAAAATCGGGACAGGGCAAGAAAAACTGTTTTTT
V gene: TRBV4-2
D gene: TRBD1
J gene: TRBJ1-4
clone size: once
CDR3 length: 17

CDR3 protein: CASSHGQGSLAGANVLTF
CDR3 DNA: TGTGCCAGCAGCCACGGACAGGGGAGTTTAGCTGGGGCCAACGTCCTGACTTTC
V gene: TRBV4-2
D gene: TRBD1
J gene: TRBJ2-6
clone size: NA
CDR3 length: 18

CDR3 protein: CASRGQDMRTDTQYF
CDR3 DNA: TGTGCCAGCAGGGGGCAGGATATGAGAACAGATACGCAGTATTTT
V gene: TRBV28
D gene: NA
J gene: TRBJ2-3
clone size: NA
CDR3 length: 15

CDR3 protein: CASSGLEETQYF
CDR3 DNA: TGTGCCAGCAGTGGTCTTGAGGAGACCCAGTACTTC
V gene: TRBV2
D gene: NA
J gene: TRBJ2-5
clone size: NA
CDR3 length: 12

CDR3 protein: CASSLTANEKLFF
CDR3 DNA: TGCGCCAGCAGTTTGACGGCTAATGAAAAACTGTTTTTT
V gene: TRBV5-1
D gene: NA
J gene: TRBJ1-4
clone size: NA
CDR3 length: 13

CDR3 protein: CASSELAGGDEKLFF
CDR3 DNA: TGTGCCAGCAGTGAACTGGCAGGCGGGGATGAAAAACTGTTTTTT
V gene: TRBV2
D gene: NA
J gene: TRBJ1-4
clone size: NA
CDR3 length: 15

CDR3 protein: CASSLLGGGSYEQYF
CDR3 DNA: TGTGCCAGCAGTTTACTTGGCGGGGGATCCTACGAGCAGTACTTC
V gene: TRBV27
D gene: TRBD2
J gene: TRBJ2-7
clone size: NA
CDR3 length: 15

CDR3 protein: CASSPNRGEQYF
CDR3 DNA: TGTGCCAGCAGCCCGAATCGCGGGGAGCAGTACTTC
V gene: TRBV7-2
D gene: NA
J gene: TRBJ2-7
clone size: NA
CDR3 length: 12

CDR3 protein: CASSAGQGNTDTQYF
CDR3 DNA: TGCGCCAGCAGCGCGGGACAGGGGAACACAGATACGCAGTATTTT
V gene: TRBV5-1
D gene: TRBD1
J gene: TRBJ2-3
clone size: NA
CDR3 length: 15

CDR3 protein: CAWIKLADTQYF
CDR3 DNA: TGTGCCTGGATTAAATTAGCAGATACGCAGTATTTT
V gene: TRBV30
D gene: NA
J gene: TRBJ2-3
clone size: NA
CDR3 length: 12

CDR3 protein: CASKTGQGTNYGYTF
CDR3 DNA: TGTGCCAGCAAGACAGGGCAGGGAACTAACTATGGCTACACCTTC
V gene: TRBV4-2
D gene: TRBD1
J gene: TRBJ1-2
clone size: NA
CDR3 length: 15

CDR3 protein: CSVGTGTANTEAFF
CDR3 DNA: TGCAGCGTGGGGACCGGGACAGCGAACACTGAAGCTTTCTTT
V gene: TRBV29-1
D gene: TRBD1
J gene: TRBJ1-1
clone size: NA
CDR3 length: 14

CDR3 protein: CASSFLQGNYEQYF
CDR3 DNA: TGTGCCAGCAGTTTTCTCCAGGGTAACTACGAGCAGTACTTC
V gene: TRBV28
D gene: NA
J gene: TRBJ2-7
clone size: once
CDR3 length: 14

CDR3 protein: CSWTGLGKLFF
CDR3 DNA: TGCAGTTGGACAGGGTTGGGAAAACTGTTTTTT
V gene: TRBV20-1
D gene: TRBD1
J gene: TRBJ1-4
clone size: NA
CDR3 length: 11

CDR3 protein: CASSESTEAFF
CDR3 DNA: TGTGCCAGCAGTGAGAGCACTGAAGCTTTCTTT
V gene: TRBV2
D gene: NA
J gene: TRBJ1-1
clone size: NA
CDR3 length: 11

CDR3 protein: CASSSLGWRIPNQPQHF
CDR3 DNA: TGTGCCAGCAGTTCCCTCGGCTGGCGGATCCCAAATCAGCCCCAGCATTTT
V gene: TRBV27
D gene: NA
J gene: TRBJ1-5
clone size: few
CDR3 length: 17

CDR3 protein: CASNAGQGGTGELFF
CDR3 DNA: TGTGCCAGCAATGCGGGACAGGGAGGTACCGGGGAGCTGTTTTTT
V gene: TRBV2
D gene: TRBD1
J gene: TRBJ2-2
clone size: NA
CDR3 length: 15

CDR3 protein: CATSDRVGDRRLADTQYF
CDR3 DNA: TGTGCCACCAGTGATAGGGTGGGAGACCGACGTTTAGCAGATACGCAGTATTTT
V gene: TRBV24-1
D gene: NA
J gene: TRBJ2-3
clone size: NA
CDR3 length: 18

CDR3 protein: CASSIGLNSGNTIYF
CDR3 DNA: TGTGCCAGCAGCATCGGACTGAACTCTGGAAACACCATATATTTT
V gene: TRBV9
D gene: NA
J gene: TRBJ1-3
clone size: NA
CDR3 length: 15

CDR3 protein: CASSTTGGLGETQYF
CDR3 DNA: TGTGCCAGCAGTACGACCGGGGGGCTGGGGGAGACCCAGTACTTC
V gene: TRBV9
D gene: NA
J gene: TRBJ2-5
clone size: NA
CDR3 length: 15

CDR3 protein: CASSPGLTGQGTDTQYF
CDR3 DNA: TGTGCCAGCAGCCCCGGTCTGACGGGACAGGGCACAGATACGCAGTATTTT
V gene: TRBV11-3
D gene: TRBD1
J gene: TRBJ2-3
clone size: NA
CDR3 length: 17

CDR3 protein: CASSDGRTGEATEAFF
CDR3 DNA: TGTGCCAGCAGTGATGGGCGGACAGGGGAGGCCACTGAAGCTTTCTTT
V gene: TRBV6-1
D gene: TRBD1
J gene: TRBJ1-1
clone size: NA
CDR3 length: 16

CDR3 protein: CASSPPSFRGGYTF
CDR3 DNA: TGTGCCAGCTCACCACCATCCTTTAGGGGTGGCTACACCTTC
V gene: TRBV18
D gene: NA
J gene: TRBJ1-2
clone size: few
CDR3 length: 14

CDR3 protein: CASSDAALFYGYTF
CDR3 DNA: TGTGCCAGCAGTGATGCAGCGCTGTTCTATGGCTACACCTTC
V gene: TRBV2
D gene: NA
J gene: TRBJ1-2
clone size: NA
CDR3 length: 14

CDR3 protein: CASSQGGANYGYTF
CDR3 DNA: TGTGCCAGCAGCCAGGGAGGGGCTAACTATGGCTACACCTTC
V gene: TRBV14
D gene: NA
J gene: TRBJ1-2
clone size: NA
CDR3 length: 14

CDR3 protein: CASSQTGHEYGYTF
CDR3 DNA: TGTGCCAGCAGCCAGACGGGACACGAATATGGCTACACCTTC
V gene: TRBV3-1/TRBV3-2
D gene: NA
J gene: TRBJ1-2
clone size: NA
CDR3 length: 14

CDR3 protein: CASGRGLANNEQFF
CDR3 DNA: TGTGCTTCCGGCCGGGGACTAGCGAACAATGAGCAGTTCTTC
V gene: TRBV11-2
D gene: TRBD2
J gene: TRBJ2-1
clone size: NA
CDR3 length: 14

CDR3 protein: CASSEQGERTDTQYF
CDR3 DNA: TGTGCCAGCAGTGAACAGGGCGAACGCACAGATACGCAGTATTTT
V gene: TRBV6-1
D gene: NA
J gene: TRBJ2-3
clone size: NA
CDR3 length: 15

CDR3 protein: CASSRTGGGNQPQHF
CDR3 DNA: TGTGCCAGCAGCCGGACAGGGGGCGGGAATCAGCCCCAGCATTTT
V gene: TRBV14
D gene: TRBD1
J gene: TRBJ1-5
clone size: NA
CDR3 length: 15

CDR3 protein: CATSDLTGWSYTF
CDR3 DNA: TGTGCCACCAGTGATCTGACAGGCTGGAGCTACACCTTC
V gene: TRBV24-1
D gene: NA
J gene: TRBJ1-2
clone size: NA
CDR3 length: 13

CDR3 protein: CASSLQGADTQYF
CDR3 DNA: TGTGCCAGCAGTCTACAGGGTGCAGATACGCAGTATTTT
V gene: TRBV3-1/TRBV3-2
D gene: NA
J gene: TRBJ2-3
clone size: once
CDR3 length: 13

CDR3 protein: CSARGQGVGSPLHF
CDR3 DNA: TGCAGTGCTCGTGGACAGGGGGTCGGCTCACCCCTCCACTTT
V gene: TRBV20-1
D gene: TRBD1
J gene: TRBJ1-6
clone size: NA
CDR3 length: 14

CDR3 protein: CASSYPTGNQPQHF
CDR3 DNA: TGTGCCAGCAGTTACCCAACGGGCAATCAGCCCCAGCATTTT
V gene: TRBV6-6
D gene: NA
J gene: TRBJ1-5
clone size: NA
CDR3 length: 14

CDR3 protein: CASSLSTQGYNEQFF
CDR3 DNA: TGCGCCAGCAGCCTAAGCACGCAGGGATACAATGAGCAGTTCTTC
V gene: TRBV5-1
D gene: NA
J gene: TRBJ2-1
clone size: many
CDR3 length: 15

CDR3 protein: CASSSLTPDSGHEQYF
CDR3 DNA: TGTGCCAGCAGCTCCCTCACCCCCGACAGTGGCCACGAGCAGTACTTC
V gene: TRBV11-2
D gene: NA
J gene: TRBJ2-7
clone size: NA
CDR3 length: 16

CDR3 protein: CAWSRGVQETQYF
CDR3 DNA: TGTGCCTGGAGTAGAGGCGTCCAAGAGACCCAGTACTTC
V gene: TRBV30
D gene: NA
J gene: TRBJ2-5
clone size: NA
CDR3 length: 13

CDR3 protein: CASSIGVNSWRDYGYTF
CDR3 DNA: TGTGCCAGTAGTATAGGAGTTAACAGTTGGAGGGACTATGGCTACACCTTC
V gene: TRBV19
D gene: NA
J gene: TRBJ1-2
clone size: NA
CDR3 length: 17

CDR3 protein: CASSPSSYEQYF
CDR3 DNA: TGTGCCAGCAGCCCCAGCTCCTACGAGCAGTACTTC
V gene: TRBV5-4
D gene: NA
J gene: TRBJ2-7
clone size: NA
CDR3 length: 12

CDR3 protein: CASTTMTGVVGYTF
CDR3 DNA: TGTGCCAGCACCACCATGACAGGGGTTGTTGGCTACACCTTC
V gene: TRBV6-5
D gene: TRBD1
J gene: TRBJ1-2
clone size: NA
CDR3 length: 14

CDR3 protein: CASNPRQFMNTEAFF
CDR3 DNA: TGTGCCAGCAACCCGAGACAGTTCATGAACACTGAAGCTTTCTTT
V gene: TRBV7-9
D gene: NA
J gene: TRBJ1-1
clone size: NA
CDR3 length: 15

CDR3 protein: CASSWEDSYEQYF
CDR3 DNA: TGTGCCAGCAGCTGGGAGGACTCCTACGAGCAGTACTTC
V gene: TRBV5-5
D gene: NA
J gene: TRBJ2-7
clone size: NA
CDR3 length: 13

CDR3 protein: CASSPREDRGGGEQYF
CDR3 DNA: TGTGCCAGCTCACCACGAGAAGACAGGGGAGGAGGCGAGCAGTACTTC
V gene: TRBV18
D gene: TRBD1
J gene: TRBJ2-7
clone size: NA
CDR3 length: 16

CDR3 protein: CASSPGLPGYEQYF
CDR3 DNA: TGTGCCAGCAGCCCTGGTCTACCGGGCTACGAGCAGTACTTC
V gene: TRBV7-9
D gene: NA
J gene: TRBJ2-7
clone size: NA
CDR3 length: 14

CDR3 protein: CASMSGSGLNSQETQYF
CDR3 DNA: TGTGCCAGTATGTCAGGGTCGGGACTCAACTCGCAAGAGACCCAGTACTTC
V gene: TRBV19
D gene: NA
J gene: TRBJ2-5
clone size: NA
CDR3 length: 17

CDR3 protein: CASSFGRDIRREQYF
CDR3 DNA: TGTGCCAGCAGTTTTGGCCGGGACATTCGGCGCGAGCAGTACTTC
V gene: TRBV6-5
D gene: NA
J gene: TRBJ2-7
clone size: NA
CDR3 length: 15

CDR3 protein: CASSENMDFSGNTIYF
CDR3 DNA: TGTGCCAGCAGTGAAAATATGGACTTCTCTGGAAACACCATATATTTT
V gene: TRBV6-1
D gene: NA
J gene: TRBJ1-3
clone size: NA
CDR3 length: 16

CDR3 protein: CASRGQGLTGNTIYF
CDR3 DNA: TGTGCCAGCAGGGGACAGGGACTTACTGGAAACACCATATATTTT
V gene: TRBV6-5
D gene: TRBD1
J gene: TRBJ1-3
clone size: NA
CDR3 length: 15